These T cell receptor beta chains were read from a single sample in a study of blood T cell repertoires in COVID-19. Only in-frame clones appear in the TCRdb table, and some are missing; sequencing was by immunoSEQ multiplex PCR. The sample lists 150,000 or so clones, about 85% occurring once. Sequenced sample: peripheral blood. The source of these receptors is a human donor in a cohort sampled during active COVID-19. Both conserved end residues are part of each CDR3. A D gene is named only where the DNA matches it firmly. Expanded clones are given a class, and other clones once, few, many or no size at all.

v_call	d_call	cdr3_length	j_call	clone_size	cdr3_aa	cdr3_nt
TRBV5-8	.	16	TRBJ1-1	.	CASSPGGVFVSTEAFF	TGTGCCAGCAGCCCGGGAGGGGTATTCGTCTCCACTGAAGCTTTCTTT
TRBV5-6	.	14	TRBJ1-4	.	CASSLLATNEKLFF	TGTGCCAGCAGCTTACTTGCAACTAATGAAAAACTGTTTTTT
TRBV14	.	16	TRBJ2-1	.	CASSQEWALANNEQFF	TGTGCCAGCAGCCAAGAATGGGCCCTAGCCAACAATGAGCAGTTCTTC
TRBV4-1	TRBD1	16	TRBJ2-7	.	CASSQEPGTGDYEQYF	TGCGCCAGCAGCCAAGAACCCGGGACAGGGGACTACGAGCAGTACTTC
TRBV6-2/TRBV6-3	.	12	TRBJ2-1	.	CASSITEAGQFF	TGTGCCAGCAGTATTACAGAGGCGGGGCAGTTCTTC
TRBV2	TRBD1	15	TRBJ1-1	.	CASTRGTGMVTEAFF	TGTGCCAGCACCCGGGGGACAGGGATGGTCACTGAAGCTTTCTTT
TRBV18	TRBD2	15	TRBJ2-1	.	CASSPGTSGYNEQFF	TGTGCCAGCTCACCAGGGACTAGCGGGTACAATGAGCAGTTCTTC
TRBV2	.	13	TRBJ2-2	.	CASRVEDTGELFF	TGTGCCAGCAGGGTAGAGGACACCGGGGAGCTGTTTTTT
TRBV29-1	.	12	TRBJ2-1	.	CSGARLETEQFF	TGCAGCGGTGCCCGACTAGAAACGGAGCAGTTCTTC
TRBV13	.	13	TRBJ2-5	.	CASSFRLEGTQYF	TGTGCCAGCAGCTTCCGACTAGAGGGGACCCAGTACTTC
TRBV28	TRBD2	13	TRBJ2-3	.	CASILAGTDTQYF	TGTGCCAGCATTTTAGCGGGAACAGATACGCAGTATTTT
TRBV19	TRBD2	19	TRBJ2-1	.	CASSVPRGAGGGTYNEQFF	TGTGCCAGTAGTGTCCCCCGGGGGGCGGGAGGTGGGACCTACAATGAGCAGTTCTTC
TRBV29-1	.	14	TRBJ2-1	.	CSAERGAVSNEQFF	TGCAGCGCAGAACGGGGGGCGGTAAGCAATGAGCAGTTCTTC
TRBV7-8	TRBD2	15	TRBJ2-5	.	CASSLAGTRRETQYF	TGTGCCAGCAGCTTAGCCGGGACTAGGCGAGAGACCCAGTACTTC
TRBV5-5	TRBD2	17	TRBJ2-7	.	CASSPPGLAGGAYEQYF	TGTGCCAGCAGCCCCCCGGGACTAGCGGGAGGTGCCTACGAGCAGTACTTC
TRBV30	TRBD1	13	TRBJ1-2	.	CAWSELTGVGYTF	TGTGCCTGGAGTGAACTGACAGGGGTAGGCTACACCTTC
TRBV6-6	.	15	TRBJ2-3	.	CASSFLALESATQYF	TGTGCCAGCAGTTTTTTGGCTCTGGAGTCTGCTACGCAGTATTTT
TRBV16	TRBD2	17	TRBJ2-6	.	CASSPLAGGAGANVLTF	TGTGCCAGCAGCCCCCTAGCGGGAGGGGCTGGGGCCAACGTCCTGACTTTC
TRBV12-5	.	15	TRBJ1-2	once	CASGPAGGGYYGYTF	TGTGCTAGTGGGCCCGCCGGGGGGGGTTACTATGGCTACACCTTC
TRBV7-2	TRBD1	15	TRBJ1-1	.	CASSSQGASNTEAFF	TGTGCCAGCAGCTCACAGGGGGCCTCGAACACTGAAGCTTTCTTT
TRBV6-5	.	15	TRBJ1-1	few	CASSPSEDRNTEAFF	TGTGCCAGCAGCCCAAGCGAGGACAGGAACACTGAAGCTTTCTTT
TRBV28	TRBD1	15	TRBJ1-1	.	CASRPRSGTASKAFF	TGTGCCAGCAGACCTCGGTCAGGGACAGCCAGTAAAGCTTTCTTT
TRBV10-3	TRBD1	15	TRBJ2-4	.	CAISALDRGRDIQYF	TGTGCCATCAGTGCCCTGGACAGGGGAAGGGACATTCAGTACTTC
TRBV5-1	TRBD2	17	TRBJ2-3	.	CASSFRLADYSTDTQYF	TGCGCCAGCAGCTTCCGACTAGCGGACTATAGCACAGATACGCAGTATTTT
TRBV5-5	TRBD1	18	TRBJ1-5	.	CASSLGTGGGLSNQPQHF	TGTGCCAGCAGCCTGGGGACAGGGGGAGGATTAAGCAATCAGCCCCAGCATTTT
TRBV5-5	.	11	TRBJ2-7	.	CATSGELWQYF	TGTGCCACTTCAGGGGAATTGTGGCAGTACTTC
TRBV28	.	13	TRBJ1-1	.	CASMSGVGTEAFF	TGTGCCAGCATGTCGGGGGTTGGCACTGAAGCTTTCTTT
TRBV5-1	TRBD1	15	TRBJ1-2	once	CASRTGTGVFDGYTF	TGCGCCAGCCGTACCGGGACAGGGGTTTTCGATGGCTACACCTTC
TRBV18	TRBD1	19	TRBJ1-6	.	CASSPYVDRGTWNNSPLHF	TGTGCCAGCTCACCTTACGTTGACAGGGGAACCTGGAATAATTCACCCCTCCACTTT
TRBV10-3	.	11	TRBJ2-7	.	CAIKQNYEQYF	TGTGCCATCAAACAGAACTACGAGCAGTACTTC
TRBV7-6	.	15	TRBJ2-1	.	CASSQDSVSYNEQFF	TGTGCCAGCAGCCAAGACTCGGTCTCCTACAATGAGCAGTTCTTC
TRBV28	.	16	TRBJ2-5	.	CASSSRPRRYQETQYF	TGTGCCAGCAGTTCACGCCCCCGTAGATACCAAGAGACCCAGTACTTC
TRBV10-1	.	16	TRBJ2-7	.	CASSGSEGEPDYEQYF	TGCGCCAGCAGTGGGAGCGAGGGAGAACCTGACTACGAGCAGTACTTC
TRBV25-1	.	15	TRBJ2-5	.	CASSEYAQDQETQYF	TGTGCCAGCAGTGAATATGCACAGGATCAAGAGACCCAGTACTTC
TRBV7-7	.	14	TRBJ2-5	.	CASSLGTGLETQYF	TGTGCTAGCAGCTTAGGGACGGGATTAGAGACCCAGTACTTC
TRBV7-2	TRBD2	14	TRBJ2-7	.	CASSPTSGIGEQYF	TGTGCCAGCAGCCCCACTAGCGGGATAGGGGAGCAGTACTTC
TRBV19	TRBD2	15	TRBJ2-5	.	CASSRREGGQETQYF	TGTGCCAGTAGTCGGCGGGAGGGTGGACAAGAGACCCAGTACTTC
TRBV28	.	14	TRBJ2-7	.	CASSSSPQGLEQYF	TGTGCCAGCAGTTCCTCCCCACAGGGATTGGAGCAGTACTTC
TRBV3-1/TRBV3-2	.	13	TRBJ2-5	.	CASSQDPGKTQYF	TGTGCCAGCAGCCAAGATCCCGGGAAGACCCAGTACTTC